This TCR beta chain was identified in a study of blood T cell repertoires in COVID-19. As handled by the study authors: For nucleated cells, counts were estimated from reference gene primer amplification. The protocol was immunoSEQ multiplex PCR, while the TCRdb copy is restricted to in-frame clones and leaves out a portion. That table supplies the V and J calls and clone size; D and trimming were determined from the DNA. Here the sample spans some 490,000 clones, roughly 85% being singletons. Germline CDR1 reads MNHEY; CDR2 reads SVGEGT. The CDR3 is made up of 15 amino acids. V lost 2 bases, J lost 8 bases, and 15 bases lay in between. This clone showed up just a few times.

The receptor was derived from a human donor in a cohort sampled during active COVID-19. Sequencing was done on a sample of peripheral blood. The chain combines TRBV6-2 or TRBV6-3 with TRBJ1-4; D unclear. As DNA, the CDR3 is TGTGCCAGCAGTTACGGCCGGGTGGGTCGGGAAAAACTGTTTTTT. Its protein product is CASSYGRVGREKLFF.